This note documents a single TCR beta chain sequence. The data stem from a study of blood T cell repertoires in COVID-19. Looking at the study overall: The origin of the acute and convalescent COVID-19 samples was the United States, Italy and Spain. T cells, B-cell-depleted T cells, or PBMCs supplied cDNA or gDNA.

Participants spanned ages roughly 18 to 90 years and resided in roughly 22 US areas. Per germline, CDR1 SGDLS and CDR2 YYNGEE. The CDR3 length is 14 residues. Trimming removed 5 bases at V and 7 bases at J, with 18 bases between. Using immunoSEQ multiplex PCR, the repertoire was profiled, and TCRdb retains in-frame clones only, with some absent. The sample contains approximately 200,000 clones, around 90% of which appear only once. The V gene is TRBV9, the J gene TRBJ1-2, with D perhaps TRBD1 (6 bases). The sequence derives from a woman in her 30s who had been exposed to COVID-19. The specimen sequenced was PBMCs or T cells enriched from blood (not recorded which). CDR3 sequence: CASRKPGDPSGYTF. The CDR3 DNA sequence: TGTGCCAGCAGGAAACCAGGGGATCCGAGTGGCTACACCTTC.